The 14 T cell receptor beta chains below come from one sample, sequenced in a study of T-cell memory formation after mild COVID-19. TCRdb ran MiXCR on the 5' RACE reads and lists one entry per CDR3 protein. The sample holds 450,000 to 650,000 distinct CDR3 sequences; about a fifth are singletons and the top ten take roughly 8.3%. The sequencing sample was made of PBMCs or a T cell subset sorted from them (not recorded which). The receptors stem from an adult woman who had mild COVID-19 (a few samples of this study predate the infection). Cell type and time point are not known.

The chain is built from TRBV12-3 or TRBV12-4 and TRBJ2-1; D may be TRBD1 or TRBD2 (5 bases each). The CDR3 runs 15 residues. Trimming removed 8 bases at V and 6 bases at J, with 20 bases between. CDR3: CASQKGVAGSNEQFF. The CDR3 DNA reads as TGTGCCAGCCAAAAAGGGGTCGCGGGTTCCAATGAGCAGTTCTTC.

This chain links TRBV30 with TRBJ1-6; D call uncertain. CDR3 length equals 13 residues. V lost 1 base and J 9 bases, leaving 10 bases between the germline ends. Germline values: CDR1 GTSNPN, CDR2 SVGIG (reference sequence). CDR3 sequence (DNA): TGTGCCTGGAGTGCCTCGGAGACTTCACCCCTCCACTTT. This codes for CAWSASETSPLHF.

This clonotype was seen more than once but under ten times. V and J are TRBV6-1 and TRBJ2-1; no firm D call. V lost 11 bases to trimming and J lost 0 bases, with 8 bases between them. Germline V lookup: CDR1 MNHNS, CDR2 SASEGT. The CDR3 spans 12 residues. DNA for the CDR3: TGTGCCGTACGGAGCTCCTACAATGAGCAGTTCTTC. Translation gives CAVRSSYNEQFF.

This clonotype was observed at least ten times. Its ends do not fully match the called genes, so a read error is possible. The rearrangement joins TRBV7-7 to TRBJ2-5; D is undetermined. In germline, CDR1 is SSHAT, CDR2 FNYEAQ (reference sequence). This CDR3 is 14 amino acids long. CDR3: CASSFAVGQETQYF. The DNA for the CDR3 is TGTGCTAGCAGCTTCGCGGTAGGCCAAGAGACCCAGTACTTC.

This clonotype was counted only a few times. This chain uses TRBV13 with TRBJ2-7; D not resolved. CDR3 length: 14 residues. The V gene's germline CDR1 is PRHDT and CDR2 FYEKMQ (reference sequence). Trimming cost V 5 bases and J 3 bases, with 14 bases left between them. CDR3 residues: CASSPTRQYYEQYF. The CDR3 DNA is TGTGCCAGCAGCCCCACCCGGCAGTACTACGAGCAGTACTTC.

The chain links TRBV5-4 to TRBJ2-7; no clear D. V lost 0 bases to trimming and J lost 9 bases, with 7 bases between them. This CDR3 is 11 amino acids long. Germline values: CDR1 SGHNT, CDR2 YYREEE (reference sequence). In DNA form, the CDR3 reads TGTGCCAGCAGCTTGGGAGATCGGCAGTACTTC. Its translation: CASSLGDRQYF. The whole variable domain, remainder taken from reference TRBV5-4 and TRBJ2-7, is ETGVTQSPTHLIKTRGQQVTLRCSSQSGHNTVSWYQQALGQGPQFIFQYYREEENGRGNFPPRFSGLQFPNYSSELNVNALELDDSALYLCASSLGDRQYFGPGTRLTVT.

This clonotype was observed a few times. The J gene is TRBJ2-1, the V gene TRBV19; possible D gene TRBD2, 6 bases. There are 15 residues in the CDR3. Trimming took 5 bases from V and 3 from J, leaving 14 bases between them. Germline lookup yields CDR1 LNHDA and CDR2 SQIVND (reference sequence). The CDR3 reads CASSGASEYYNEQFF. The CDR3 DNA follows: TGTGCCAGTAGTGGGGCTAGCGAGTACTACAATGAGCAGTTCTTC.

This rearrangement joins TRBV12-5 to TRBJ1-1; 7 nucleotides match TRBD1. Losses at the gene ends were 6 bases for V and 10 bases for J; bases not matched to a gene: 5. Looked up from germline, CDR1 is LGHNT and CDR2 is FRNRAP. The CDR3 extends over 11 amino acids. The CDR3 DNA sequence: TGTGCTAGTGGCTACACAGGGGTAGCTTTCTTT. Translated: CASGYTGVAFF.

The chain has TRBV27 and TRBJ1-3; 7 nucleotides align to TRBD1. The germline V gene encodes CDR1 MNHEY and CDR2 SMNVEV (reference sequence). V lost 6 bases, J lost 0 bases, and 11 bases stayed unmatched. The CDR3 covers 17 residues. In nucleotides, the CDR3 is TGTGCCAGCAGCTCACGACAGGGTCCCACCTCTGGAAACACCATATATTTT. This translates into CASSSRQGPTSGNTIYF.

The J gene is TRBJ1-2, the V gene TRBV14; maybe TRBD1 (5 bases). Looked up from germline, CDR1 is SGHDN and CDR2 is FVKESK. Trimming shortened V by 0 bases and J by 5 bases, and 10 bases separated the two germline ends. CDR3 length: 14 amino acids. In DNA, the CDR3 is TGTGCCAGCAGCCAAGAAGCGGCAGGGTATGGCTACACCTTC. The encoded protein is CASSQEAAGYGYTF.

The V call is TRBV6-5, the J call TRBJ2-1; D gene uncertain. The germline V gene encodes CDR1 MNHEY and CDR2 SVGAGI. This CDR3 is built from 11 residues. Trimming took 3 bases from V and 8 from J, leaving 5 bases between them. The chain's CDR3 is CASSYIDEQFF. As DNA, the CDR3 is TGTGCCAGCAGTTATATCGATGAGCAGTTCTTC.

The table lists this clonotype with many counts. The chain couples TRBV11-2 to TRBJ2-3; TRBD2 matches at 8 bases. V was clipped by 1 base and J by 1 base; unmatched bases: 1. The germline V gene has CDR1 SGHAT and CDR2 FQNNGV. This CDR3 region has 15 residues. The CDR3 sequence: CASSLGGLGTDTQYF. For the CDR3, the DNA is TGTGCCAGCAGCTTAGGGGGACTAGGCACAGATACGCAGTATTTT.

The CDR3: CSAPEGLAFF. The CDR3 coding sequence is TGCAGTGCTCCCGAAGGACTAGCTTTCTTT. The genes are TRBV20-1 and TRBJ1-1; D unclear. Germline V gives CDR1 DFQATT, CDR2 SNEGSKA (reference sequence). The CDR3 length is 10 residues. V was cut by 5 bases and J by 10 bases, with 11 bases left in between.

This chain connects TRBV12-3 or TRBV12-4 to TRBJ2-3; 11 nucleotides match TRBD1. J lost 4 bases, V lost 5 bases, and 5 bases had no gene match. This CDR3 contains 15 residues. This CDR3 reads CASSPRTGGADTQYF. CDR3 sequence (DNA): TGTGCCAGCAGTCCTCGGACAGGGGGCGCAGATACGCAGTATTTT.